The clone carrying this TCR beta chain was counted a single time. Adults between about 18 and 89 years of age took part from 20 to 25 US areas. This sample is part of a study of blood T cell repertoires in COVID-19. Study as a whole: Donors in the United States, Italy and Spain gave samples during acute or convalescent COVID-19.

Germline V CDR1 and CDR2: MNHEY, SVGAGI. This CDR3 comprises 15 residues. The ends lost 7 bases at V and 2 bases at J; junction bases unmatched: 7. Source study methods: The assay estimated nucleated cells by amplifying reference gene primers. The method was immunoSEQ multiplex PCR; TCRdb's version includes in-frame clones alone and lacks a portion of them. Clone size and V and J calls were adopted from that table, with D and trimming inferred from the DNA. The sample has approximately 380,000 clones, roughly 90% seen once; the top ten hold roughly 0.9%. The TCR sequence derives from a woman between 35 and 50 years old who had been exposed to COVID-19. This rearrangement joins TRBV6-5 to TRBJ1-4; 7 bases are shared with TRBD1. Input material: PBMCs or T cells enriched from blood (not recorded which). CDR3: CASTLTGSTNEKLFF. In DNA form, the CDR3 reads TGTGCCAGCACCTTGACAGGGTCGACTAATGAAAAACTGTTTTTT.